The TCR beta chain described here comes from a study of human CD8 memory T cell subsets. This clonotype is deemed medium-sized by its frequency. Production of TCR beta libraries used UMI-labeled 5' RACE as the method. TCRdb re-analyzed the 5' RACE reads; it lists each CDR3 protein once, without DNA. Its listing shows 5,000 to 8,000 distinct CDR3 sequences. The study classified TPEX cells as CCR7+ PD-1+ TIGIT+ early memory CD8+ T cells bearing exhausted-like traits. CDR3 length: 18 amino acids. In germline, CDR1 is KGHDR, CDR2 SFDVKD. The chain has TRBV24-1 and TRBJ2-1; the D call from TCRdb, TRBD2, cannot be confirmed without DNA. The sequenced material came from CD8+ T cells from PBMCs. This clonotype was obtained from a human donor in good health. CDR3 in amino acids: CATSDDDIAGGSLAKQFF.